Listed below are T cell receptor beta chains from one sample, sequenced in a study of cytomegalovirus exposure and HLA in healthy donors. Here immunoSEQ multiplex PCR was the method, and the copy in TCRdb shows in-frame clones only, minus some. This sample has approximately 120,000 clones, with roughly 66% found just once. The sequencing sample was made of PBMCs. The receptor set was obtained from a man in his 60s in good health and CMV-seropositive. CDR3s include the opening cysteine and the closing phenylalanine or tryptophan. A D gene is named only where the DNA matches it firmly. Clone size is stated in some rows and not others, as once, few, many or a class when expanded.

V gene	D gene	clone size	J gene	CDR3 protein	CDR3 DNA
TRBV27	TRBD1	.	TRBJ1-5	CASSLIPQGAGNQPQHF	TGTGCCAGCAGTTTAATCCCACAGGGGGCCGGCAATCAGCCCCAGCATTTT
TRBV7-2	.	.	TRBJ1-6	CASSLPRTLNNSPLHF	TGTGCCAGCAGCTTACCTCGGACACTTAATAATTCACCCCTCCACTTT
TRBV5-6	.	.	TRBJ1-1	CASSVGATDKAFF	TGTGCCAGCAGCGTGGGGGCTACGGACAAAGCTTTCTTT
TRBV11-2	.	.	TRBJ1-3	CASSFNSGAGNTIYF	TGTGCCAGCAGCTTCAATTCAGGGGCTGGAAACACCATATATTTT
TRBV18	.	.	TRBJ1-1	CASSPGIGGGLVDEAFF	TGTGCCAGCTCACCAGGGATCGGAGGAGGGTTGGTGGATGAAGCTTTCTTT
TRBV15	.	few	TRBJ2-7	CATSRVISGEQYF	TGTGCCACCAGCAGAGTCATATCGGGTGAGCAGTACTTC
TRBV4-1	.	.	TRBJ2-3	CASSQGTQASTDTQYF	TGCGCCAGCAGCCAGGGGACACAGGCCAGCACAGATACGCAGTATTTT
TRBV2	TRBD2	.	TRBJ2-3	CASSLGGAQYF	TGTGCCAGCAGTCTCGGGGGGGCGCAGTATTTT
TRBV5-4	.	.	TRBJ1-1	CASSSRGNTEAFF	TGTGCCAGCAGCTCCCGGGGGAACACTGAAGCTTTCTTT
TRBV5-1	TRBD1	.	TRBJ2-5	CASSLGQGQETQYF	TGCGCCAGCAGCCTGGGACAGGGCCAAGAGACCCAGTACTTC
TRBV18	TRBD1	.	TRBJ1-4	CASSATLGQGLFF	TGTGCCAGCTCCGCCACTCTGGGACAGGGACTGTTTTTT
TRBV7-3	.	.	TRBJ2-7	CASSSGDYEQYF	TGTGCCAGCAGTTCCGGGGACTACGAGCAGTACTTC
TRBV25-1	.	.	TRBJ2-2	CASHRNGVLFF	TGTGCCAGCCATCGAAACGGGGTACTGTTTTTT
TRBV5-3	.	.	TRBJ2-7	CARSWLGLPYEQYF	TGTGCCAGAAGCTGGTTGGGACTGCCCTACGAGCAGTACTTC
TRBV7-8	.	.	TRBJ1-1	CASLMGRDTEAFF	TGTGCCAGCCTCATGGGCAGAGACACTGAAGCTTTCTTT
TRBV2	TRBD2	.	TRBJ2-5	CASKEGSSGVSETQYF	TGTGCCAGCAAGGAAGGATCTAGCGGAGTGTCAGAGACCCAGTACTTC
TRBV6-1	TRBD1	.	TRBJ2-2	CASRVTGDAGELFF	TGTGCCAGCAGGGTAACAGGGGACGCCGGGGAGCTGTTTTTT
TRBV5-6	TRBD1	few	TRBJ1-3	CASSLGDSRANTIYF	TGTGCCAGCAGCTTGGGGGACAGCCGGGCAAACACCATATATTTT
TRBV28	.	few	TRBJ1-2	CASSSMAGPGGYGYTF	TGTGCCAGCAGTTCCATGGCTGGGCCCGGGGGGTATGGCTACACCTTC
TRBV18	TRBD2	few	TRBJ2-1	CASSPSGEEYNEQFF	TGTGCCAGCTCACCTAGCGGGGAAGAATACAATGAGCAGTTCTTC
TRBV6-1	.	.	TRBJ2-3	CASSETTGTDTQYF	TGTGCCAGCAGTGAAACAACAGGGACAGATACGCAGTATTTT
TRBV18	.	.	TRBJ2-7	CASAPGGRATYEQYF	TGTGCCAGCGCACCCGGGGGACGGGCCACCTACGAGCAGTACTTC
TRBV6-5	TRBD1	.	TRBJ1-4	CASSYSRGRAEKLFF	TGTGCCAGCAGTTACTCAAGGGGGCGCGCTGAAAAACTGTTTTTT
TRBV19	.	.	TRBJ1-4	CASSMGQGYEKLFF	TGTGCCAGTAGTATGGGGCAGGGGTATGAAAAACTGTTTTTT
TRBV11-2	TRBD2	.	TRBJ2-5	CASSPFYAGDQETQYF	TGTGCCAGCAGCCCCTTTTATGCGGGGGACCAAGAGACCCAGTACTTC
TRBV27	.	.	TRBJ1-6	CASSLQAHSPLHF	TGTGCCAGCAGTTTACAGGCTCATTCACCCCTCCACTTT
TRBV7-2	.	.	TRBJ2-3	CASSLNGARGNTQYF	TGTGCCAGCAGCTTAAACGGAGCCCGGGGAAATACGCAGTATTTT
TRBV5-1	.	.	TRBJ2-3	CASFLSAETQYF	TGCGCCAGCTTCCTTTCCGCGGAGACGCAGTATTTT
TRBV11-2	TRBD2	.	TRBJ2-5	CASSKTSGGPRETQYF	TGTGCCAGCAGCAAGACTAGCGGGGGGCCGAGGGAGACCCAGTACTTC
TRBV5-1	.	once	TRBJ2-7	CASSLGHGAGYEQYF	TGCGCCAGCAGCTTAGGTCACGGGGCGGGGTACGAGCAGTACTTC
TRBV4-1	.	.	TRBJ1-5	CASSQVNLVGGQPQHF	TGCGCCAGCAGCCAAGTCAATTTGGTAGGAGGTCAGCCCCAGCATTTT
TRBV9	TRBD2	.	TRBJ2-3	CASSVGPGTTGTDTQYF	TGTGCCAGCAGCGTGGGACCCGGGACTACGGGCACAGATACGCAGTATTTT
TRBV6-5	.	.	TRBJ2-3	CASSYGFPGRSDTQYF	TGTGCCAGCAGTTACGGGTTCCCGGGGAGGTCAGATACGCAGTATTTT
TRBV5-1	.	.	TRBJ2-7	CASSLSGYEQYF	TGCGCCAGCAGCTTGTCCGGCTACGAGCAGTACTTC
TRBV5-4	.	.	TRBJ2-7	CASSIDTNEQYF	TGTGCCAGCAGCATTGACACGAACGAGCAGTACTTC
TRBV7-9	TRBD2	.	TRBJ2-5	CASSFSLAGETQYF	TGTGCCAGCAGCTTCTCCCTAGCGGGGGAGACCCAGTACTTC
TRBV5-6	TRBD1	.	TRBJ2-7	CASSPRGRGRYEQYF	TGTGCCAGCAGCCCCAGGGGGCGAGGTCGGTACGAGCAGTACTTC
TRBV10-3	.	.	TRBJ2-2	CATKIGAGELFF	TGTGCCACCAAGATAGGGGCCGGGGAGCTGTTTTTT
TRBV21-1	.	.	TRBJ2-3	CASSKNHGVDTQYF	TGTGCCAGCAGCAAAAACCACGGAGTAGATACGCAGTATTTT
TRBV2	.	.	TRBJ2-3	CASSPRWDTQYF	TGTGCCAGCAGTCCCCGGTGGGATACGCAGTATTTT
TRBV30	TRBD1	.	TRBJ1-1	CAAKTGLMNTEAFF	TGTGCCGCCAAGACAGGGCTAATGAACACTGAAGCTTTCTTT
TRBV5-1	.	.	TRBJ2-5	CASSFTSGQETQYF	TGCGCCAGCAGCTTTACCTCAGGACAAGAGACCCAGTACTTC
TRBV10-3	.	.	TRBJ2-2	CAISESGGASNTGELFF	TGTGCCATCAGTGAGTCTGGCGGGGCGTCGAACACCGGGGAGCTGTTTTTT
TRBV4-2	TRBD2	.	TRBJ2-3	CASSQDFYGGASTDTQYF	TGTGCCAGCAGCCAAGATTTCTACGGGGGGGCGTCGACAGATACGCAGTATTTT
TRBV5-4	.	.	TRBJ1-2	CASSSVAGNYGYTF	TGTGCCAGCAGCTCCGTGGCGGGTAACTATGGCTACACCTTC
TRBV29-1	.	.	TRBJ2-3	CSAERVADTQYF	TGCAGCGCCGAACGGGTCGCAGATACGCAGTATTTT
TRBV28	.	.	TRBJ2-6	CASSLTGVLSGANVLTF	TGTGCCAGCAGTTTAACGGGGGTCCTCTCTGGGGCCAACGTCCTGACTTTC
TRBV29-1	TRBD1	.	TRBJ2-7	CSGRQGMTYEQYF	TGCAGCGGTCGACAGGGAATGACCTACGAGCAGTACTTC